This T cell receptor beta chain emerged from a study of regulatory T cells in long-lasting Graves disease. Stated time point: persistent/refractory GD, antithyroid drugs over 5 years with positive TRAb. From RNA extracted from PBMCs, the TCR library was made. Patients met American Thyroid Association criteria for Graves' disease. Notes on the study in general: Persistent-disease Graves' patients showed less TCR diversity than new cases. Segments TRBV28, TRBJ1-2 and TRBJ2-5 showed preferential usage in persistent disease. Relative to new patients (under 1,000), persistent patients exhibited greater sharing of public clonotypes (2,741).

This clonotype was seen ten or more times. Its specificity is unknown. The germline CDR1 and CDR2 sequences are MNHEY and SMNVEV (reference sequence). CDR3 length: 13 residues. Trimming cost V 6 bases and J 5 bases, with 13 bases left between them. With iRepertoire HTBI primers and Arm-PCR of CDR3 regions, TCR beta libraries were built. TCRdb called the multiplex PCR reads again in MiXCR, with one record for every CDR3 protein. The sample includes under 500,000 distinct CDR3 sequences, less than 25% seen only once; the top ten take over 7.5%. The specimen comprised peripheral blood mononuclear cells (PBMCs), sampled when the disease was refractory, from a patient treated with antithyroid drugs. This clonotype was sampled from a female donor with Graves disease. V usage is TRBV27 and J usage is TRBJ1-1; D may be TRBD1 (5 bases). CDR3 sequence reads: CASSDSTSTEAFF. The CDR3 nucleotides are TGTGCCAGCAGCGACAGTACGTCAACTGAAGCTTTCTTT.